This T cell receptor beta chain was sequenced during a study of blood T cell repertoires in COVID-19. This CDR3 is built from 14 residues. V lost 3 bases, J lost 0 bases, and 11 bases lay in between. Germline CDR1 DFQATT, CDR2 SNEGSKA (reference sequence). Repertoires were generated with immunoSEQ multiplex PCR, while TCRdb's copy carries only in-frame clones and drops some. The data hold approximately 93,000 clones, with roughly 85% observed a single time. This clone was observed a few times. The V gene is TRBV20-1, the J gene TRBJ2-5; no clear D. The sequence came from a man in his fifties with active or convalescent COVID-19. Sequenced: peripheral blood. The CDR3 here is CSASQQVYQETQYF. The CDR3 nucleotides are TGCAGTGCTAGTCAGCAGGTTTACCAAGAGACCCAGTACTTC.